The 30 T cell receptor beta chains reported below all come from one sample, sequenced in a study of radiotherapy plus CTLA-4 blockade in lung cancer. The protocol was immunoSEQ multiplex PCR, while the TCRdb copy is restricted to in-frame clones and leaves out a portion. Of 50,000 to 70,000 clones detected, just under 85% appear once; the ten largest clones hold around 6.6%. The sample consisted of peripheral blood, taken from a patient treated with radiotherapy plus ipilimumab. The receptors shown here come from a human donor with non-small cell lung cancer whose response to radiotherapy plus ipilimumab could not be evaluated.

In its sample, this clone was seen once. This chain connects TRBV4-3 to TRBJ2-7; 7 positions agree with TRBD1. Germline V gene lookup returns CDR1 LGHNA and CDR2 YSLEER. This CDR3 region has 15 residues. Germline trimming cut 0 bases from V and 3 bases from J; bases unmatched to any gene: 5. CDR3 bases: TGCGCCAGCAGCCAAGATCCAGGGACAGACTACGAGCAGTACTTC. Translated: CASSQDPGTDYEQYF.

The chain uses TRBV28 and TRBJ2-7, with TRBD1 identical over 9 bases. This CDR3 has 12 amino acids. V lost 10 bases, J lost 3 bases, and 4 bases stayed unmatched. In germline, CDR1 is MDHEN, CDR2 SYDVKM. For the CDR3, the DNA is TGTGCCACACAGGGGGCAAGCTACGAGCAGTACTTC. Translating gives CATQGASYEQYF.

As for this clone: This specimen includes other DNA sequences encoding the same CDR3. The chain has TRBV7-8 and TRBJ2-2, with a weak D call TRBD2 (6 bases). The length of the CDR3 is 15 residues. The V and J ends lost 3 bases and 0 bases respectively, with 8 bases between them. Looked up from germline, CDR1 is SGHVS and CDR2 is FQNEAQ. The CDR3 DNA reads as TGTGCCAGCAGCTTTGGGGGGTCGAACACCGGGGAGCTGTTTTTT. Amino acid sequence: CASSFGGSNTGELFF.

The chain has TRBV19 and TRBJ2-2, with 9 bases identical to TRBD2. The CDR3 extends over 17 amino acids. Germline-derived CDR1 and CDR2 are LNHDA and SQIVND (reference sequence). Trimming at V came to 7 bases and at J to 2 bases, leaving 11 bases not matched to a gene. The CDR3, as DNA: TGTGCCAGTAAAAGACTAGCGGTGGGGCATAACACCGGGGAGCTGTTTTTT. This translates into CASKRLAVGHNTGELFF.

This clone was picked up a small number of times. This CDR3 reads CASRQQGGQPQHF. The CDR3, as DNA: TGTGCCAGCAGACAACAGGGAGGGCAGCCCCAGCATTTT. J is TRBJ1-5 and V is TRBV2, with D possibly TRBD1 on 6 matching bases. CDR1 and CDR2 from the germline V gene are SNHLY and FYNNEI. Trimming pared 6 bases from V and 7 bases from J, leaving 13 bases between. The CDR3 covers 13 residues.

The chain links TRBV7-8 to TRBJ2-2, with D perhaps matching TRBD2 (5 bases). The V end lost 2 bases, the J end lost 3 bases, and 13 bases lay between the germline ends. The germline V gene has CDR1 SGHVS and CDR2 FQNEAQ. There are 16 residues in the CDR3. CDR3 DNA: TGTGCCAGCAGCTTAAGGGAATCGAGGGACACCGGGGAGCTGTTTTTT. This codes for CASSLRESRDTGELFF.

The chain has TRBV20-1 and TRBJ1-1; unclear D gene. This CDR3 has 11 residues. The germline CDR1 and CDR2 sequences are DFQATT and SNEGSKA (reference sequence). Trimming stripped 3 bases from V and 5 bases from J, with 7 bases between. The CDR3 region is CSASAVTEAFF. The CDR3 DNA sequence: TGCAGTGCTAGTGCGGTGACTGAAGCTTTCTTT.

The chain couples TRBV6-1 to TRBJ1-6; tentatively, D is TRBD1 (6 bases). This CDR3 comprises 14 residues. The V gene's germline CDR1 is MNHNS and CDR2 SASEGT. V lost 1 base and J 14 bases, leaving 15 bases between the germline ends. The CDR3 DNA reads TGTGCCAGCAGTGAAGTCCCCTCAGGGGCATCCCTCCACTTT. Amino acid sequence: CASSEVPSGASLHF.

The chain couples TRBV9 to TRBJ1-1, with TRBD1 identical over 7 bases. Germline V gene lookup returns CDR1 SGDLS and CDR2 YYNGEE. The CDR3 sequence is 15 residues long. V was clipped by 4 bases and J by 7 bases; unmatched bases: 13. The CDR3 region is CASSYRDSLNFEAFF. CDR3 in DNA: TGTGCCAGCAGCTACCGGGACAGTCTAAACTTTGAAGCTTTCTTT.

The genes are TRBV20-1 and TRBJ2-2; TRBD1 might be the D (5 bases). With 6 bases removed from V and 9 bases from J, the gap between germline ends came to 11 bases. Germline CDR1 and CDR2: DFQATT and SNEGSKA (reference sequence). The CDR3 extends over 11 amino acids. For the CDR3, the DNA is TGCAGTGCCCTCACAGGAAGGGAGCTGTTTTTT. The encoded protein is CSALTGRELFF.

This clone was detected only a few times. Other DNA sequences of this sample code for an identical CDR3. This chain connects TRBV6-1 to TRBJ1-2; 10 bases map to TRBD1. The CDR3 contains 13 residues. Germline lookup yields CDR1 MNHNS and CDR2 SASEGT. V shed 8 bases, J shed 4 bases, and the junction held 4 bases outside the gene matches. The CDR3 DNA reads TGTGCCAGCCCGGGACAGGGGACCTATGGCTACACCTTC. This gives the protein CASPGQGTYGYTF.

The chain combines TRBV4-3 with TRBJ2-7, with D possibly TRBD1 on 5 matching bases. The V end lost 3 bases, the J end lost 4 bases, and 13 bases lay between the germline ends. Germline V gene lookup returns CDR1 LGHNA and CDR2 YSLEER. The CDR3 extends over 14 amino acids. The CDR3 loop reads CASSHTTRVYEQYF. The CDR3 coding sequence is TGCGCCAGCAGCCATACGACCAGGGTGTACGAGCAGTACTTC.

The chain employs TRBV28 and TRBJ1-1; D gene unclear. Trimming pared 6 bases from V and 3 bases from J, leaving 14 bases between. Germline assignment: CDR1 MDHEN and CDR2 SYDVKM. The CDR3 covers 14 residues. This CDR3 reads CASSPASIDTEAFF. CDR3 nucleotides: TGTGCCAGCAGCCCAGCGTCCATAGACACTGAAGCTTTCTTT.

The chain couples TRBV5-6 to TRBJ1-4; the D is unclear. The length of the CDR3 is 13 residues. The germline gives CDR1 SGHDT, CDR2 YYEEEE. Between the trimmed V and J ends, which lost 1 base and 8 bases, there was a span of 9 bases. CDR3 DNA sequence: TGTGCCAGCAGCTTGAGGGAGGAAGAAAAACTGTTTTTT. It codes for CASSLREEEKLFF. Complete variable domain (other parts from reference TRBV5-6 and TRBJ1-4): DAGVTQSPTHLIKTRGQQVTLRCSPKSGHDTVSWYQQALGQGPQFIFQYYEEEERQRGNFPDRFSGHQFPNYSSELNVNALLLGDSALYLCASSLREEEKLFFGSGTQLSVL.

V gene TRBV6-5 combines with J gene TRBJ1-6; 11 nucleotides match TRBD1. The CDR3 consists of 15 residues. From germline, CDR1 is MNHEY and CDR2 SVGAGI. V shed 2 bases, J shed 7 bases, and the junction held 1 base outside the gene matches. The CDR3 reads CASSYGDRGNSPLHF. DNA of the CDR3: TGTGCCAGCAGTTACGGGGACAGGGGGAATTCACCCCTCCACTTT.

The rearrangement uses TRBV7-2 and TRBJ2-7; 11 bases align to TRBD2. Looked up from germline, CDR1 is SGHTA and CDR2 is FQGNSA. CDR3 length: 15 residues. V trimming: 1 base; J trimming: 6 bases; junction bases outside the gene matches: 5. The DNA of the CDR3 is TGTGCCAGCAGCTTAGATAGCGGGGGGGCCAGCGAGCAGTACTTC. It yields the protein CASSLDSGGASEQYF.

This chain links TRBV29-1 with TRBJ2-3; 7 positions match TRBD1. Losses at the gene ends were 7 bases for V and 2 bases for J; bases not matched to a gene: 9. Germline V gene data show CDR1 as SQVTM and CDR2 as ANQGSEA. The CDR3 is 14 amino acids. In DNA form, the CDR3 reads TGCAGCGGAACGACAGGGAGTGACACAGATACGCAGTATTTT. Translating it yields CSGTTGSDTDTQYF.

Only one count was recorded for this clone. The chain joins TRBV7-2 to TRBJ2-1; 7 nucleotides line up with TRBD2. This CDR3 region has 15 residues. Trimming at V came to 5 bases and at J to 8 bases, leaving 12 bases not matched to a gene. Looked up from germline, CDR1 is SGHTA and CDR2 is FQGNSA. The CDR3 region has the DNA TGTGCCAGCAGCCCCCAGGGTGGGAGGGTGGATGAGCAGTTCTTC. Residues: CASSPQGGRVDEQFF.

This chain links TRBV5-5 with TRBJ2-1, with D possibly matching TRBD2 (6 bases). The length of the CDR3 is 16 residues. V was cut by 4 bases and J by 0 bases, with 14 bases left in between. CDR1 is SGHKS and CDR2 is YYEKEE in the germline V gene (reference sequence). The CDR3 region is CASSTLSGSSYNEQFF. Written as DNA, the CDR3 is TGTGCCAGCAGCACCCTTAGCGGAAGCTCCTACAATGAGCAGTTCTTC.

The chain employs TRBV7-2 and TRBJ2-7, with 14 bases matching TRBD2. Germline CDR1 reads SGHTA; CDR2 reads FQGNSA. The CDR3 is made up of 17 amino acids. With V trimmed by 7 bases and J by 2 bases, 10 bases remained unmatched. CDR3 coding DNA: TGTGCCAGCACCCCCGGGACTAGCGGGAGTGTCGCCTACGAGCAGTACTTC. Amino acids: CASTPGTSGSVAYEQYF.

This clone was picked up a small number of times. This chain links TRBV7-2 with TRBJ1-2; D perhaps matches TRBD1 (5 bases). V lost 5 bases and J lost 7, with 11 bases in between. There are 12 residues in the CDR3. Germline V gene sequence: CDR1 SGHTA, CDR2 FQGNSA. For the CDR3, the DNA is TGTGCCAGCAGCCTCCAGGGTACTGGCTACACCTTC. Its translation: CASSLQGTGYTF.

This clone appeared a single time. CDR3 sequence: CASSSGLPNTGELFF. CDR3 nucleotides: TGTGCCAGCAGTTCAGGACTACCGAACACCGGGGAGCTGTTTTTT. The chain employs TRBV7-9 and TRBJ2-2; weak D call: TRBD2 (6 bases). V lost 6 bases and J lost 0, with 11 bases in between. Germline V lookup: CDR1 SEHNR, CDR2 FQNEAQ (reference sequence). CDR3 size: 15 residues.

J is TRBJ2-1 and V is TRBV4-2; 9 bases align to TRBD2. Trimming took 0 bases from V and 3 from J; bases not matched to a gene: 3. This CDR3 spans 16 amino acids. CDR1 is LGHNA, CDR2 YNFKEQ, per germline. The CDR3 loop reads CASSQEGGRDYNEQFF. CDR3 nucleotide sequence: TGTGCCAGCAGCCAAGAAGGCGGGAGGGACTACAATGAGCAGTTCTTC.

CDR3 residues: CASKTGGSTEAFF. As DNA, the CDR3 is TGTGCCAGCAAGACAGGGGGTAGCACTGAAGCTTTCTTT. The chain combines TRBV2 with TRBJ1-1; 9 bases match TRBD1. Germline V gives CDR1 SNHLY, CDR2 FYNNEI. After removal of 7 bases from V and 4 bases from J, the junction contained 4 bases not matched to a gene. CDR3 size: 13 residues.

About this clone itself: The sample carries other DNA sequences with the same CDR3. The chain has TRBV18 and TRBJ1-5; no firm D call. The germline V gene encodes CDR1 KGHSH and CDR2 LQKENI. V was clipped by 0 bases and J by 1 base, with 10 bases between them. The CDR3 sequence is 16 residues long. The CDR3 nucleotides are TGTGCCAGCTCACCACCCCCCGGAGGGAGCAATCAGCCCCAGCATTTT. Translating it yields CASSPPPGGSNQPQHF.

J is TRBJ1-1 and V is TRBV4-1; D remains unclear. V lost 0 bases and J lost 5, with 13 bases in between. Germline V gene sequence: CDR1 MGHRA, CDR2 YSYEKL. The CDR3 sequence is 15 residues long. The CDR3 DNA is TGCGCCAGCAGCCAAGAATCCGTCCTGAGGACTGAAGCTTTCTTT. Translating it yields CASSQESVLRTEAFF.

This chain connects TRBV29-1 to TRBJ2-7; 9 nucleotides match TRBD2. The J segment lost 1 base and the V segment lost 3 bases, leaving 1 base of the junction unmatched. The CDR3 sequence is 13 residues long. From germline, CDR1 is SQVTM and CDR2 ANQGSEA. CDR3 loop: CSVEAGGSYEQYF. Here the CDR3 DNA reads TGCAGCGTTGAGGCGGGAGGGTCCTACGAGCAGTACTTC.

The V and J genes are TRBV4-1 and TRBJ1-5; 7 bases line up with TRBD1. V lost 2 bases and J lost 4; bases outside the gene matches: 2. CDR1 MGHRA and CDR2 YSYEKL come from the germline V gene. The CDR3 has 14 residues. DNA for the CDR3: TGCGCCAGCAGCCAAAAGGGGGCAAATCAGCCCCAGCATTTT. Its protein is CASSQKGANQPQHF.

The chain carries TRBV7-2 and TRBJ2-7, with a possible D match to TRBD1 (5 bases). The CDR3 has 15 residues. Trimming left V 0 bases short and J 2 bases short, with 11 bases between. Germline-derived CDR1 and CDR2 are SGHTA and FQGNSA. The CDR3 here is CASSLAGQYTYEQYF. For the CDR3, the DNA is TGTGCCAGCAGCTTAGCAGGACAATACACCTACGAGCAGTACTTC.

The CDR3 DNA sequence: TGTGCCAGTTGGTCCGGGACAGGCTTACTACGGGAAAAACTGTTTTTT. It codes for CASWSGTGLLREKLFF. V gene TRBV19 combines with J gene TRBJ1-4; 8 bases are a match to TRBD1. CDR1 is LNHDA, CDR2 SQIVND, per germline (reference sequence). V dropped 8 bases and J dropped 8; count of bases not matched to a gene: 16. The CDR3 is made up of 16 amino acids.